The text below deals with one TCR beta chain. As yet, its antigen is unknown. These data originate in a study of lymphopenia after photon versus proton radiotherapy. Study results and limitations: Photon-treated patients lost naive T cells and TCR diversity; proton-treated stayed stable. Post-nadir diversity loss with photons came from oligoclonal expansion, particularly CD8+ Temra cells. Authors raise, but do not show, better survival with proton therapy.

Here immunoSEQ multiplex PCR was the method, and the copy in TCRdb shows in-frame clones only, minus some. This table holds about 24,000 clones, 85% found once. The CDR3 has 16 residues. With 0 bases removed from V and 7 bases from J, the gap between germline ends came to 16 bases. Germline assignment: CDR1 SGHRS and CDR2 YFSETQ. The source material was peripheral blood, sampled from a patient treated with photon-based radiotherapy. This sequence originates from a man in his fifties or sixties with pancreatic cancer. The chain recombines TRBV5-1 with TRBJ1-4, with D possibly being TRBD1 (6 bases). The CDR3 sequence is CASSLAAGTYGEKLFF. In DNA, the CDR3 is TGCGCCAGCAGCTTGGCAGCCGGGACATACGGTGAAAAACTGTTTTTT.